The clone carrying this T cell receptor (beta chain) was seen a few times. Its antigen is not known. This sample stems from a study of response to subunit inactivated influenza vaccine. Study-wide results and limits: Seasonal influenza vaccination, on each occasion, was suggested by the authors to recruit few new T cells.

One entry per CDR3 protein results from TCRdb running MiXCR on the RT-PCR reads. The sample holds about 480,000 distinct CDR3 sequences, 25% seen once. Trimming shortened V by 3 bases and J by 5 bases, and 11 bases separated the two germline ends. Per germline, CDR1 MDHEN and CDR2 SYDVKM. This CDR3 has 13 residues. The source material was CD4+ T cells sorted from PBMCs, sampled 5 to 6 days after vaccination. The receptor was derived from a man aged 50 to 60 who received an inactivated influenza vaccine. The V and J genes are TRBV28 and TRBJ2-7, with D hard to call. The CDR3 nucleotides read TGTGCCAGCAGTTTGGTATTTGGGAACGAGCAGTACTTC. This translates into CASSLVFGNEQYF.